The rows below give T cell receptor beta chains drawn from one sample of a study of response to subunit inactivated influenza vaccine. TCRdb independently ran MiXCR on the RT-PCR reads; one entry per CDR3 protein. The repertoire has about 520,000 distinct CDR3 sequences, about 25% of them found once; the top ten carry 1.9%. Sequenced here: CD4+ T cells sorted from PBMCs, sampled around 5 days after vaccination. The receptors shown here come from a man aged 50 to 60 who received an inactivated influenza vaccine. CDR3s include the opening cysteine and the closing phenylalanine or tryptophan. D genes are given only for firm matches. Size tells how often a clone was seen (once, few, many) or the class of an expanded clone, and some rows leave it out.

TRBJ2-1 TRBV7-2 few TRBD2 CASSTTSGNEQFF TGTGCCAGCAGCACTACTAGCGGTAATGAGCAGTTCTTC
TRBJ1-1 TRBV20-1 few . CSARRGTTEAFF TGCAGTGCTAGAAGGGGGACCACTGAAGCTTTCTTT
TRBJ2-1 TRBV30 . TRBD2 CAWSAGGGVDEQFF TGTGCCTGGAGTGCTGGCGGGGGGGTCGATGAGCAGTTCTTC
TRBJ2-7 TRBV21-1 few . CASSRLRTVDIYEQYF TGTGCCAGCAGCAGACTAAGGACAGTTGATATTTACGAGCAGTACTTC
TRBJ1-6 TRBV7-6 few . CASSSAQGNSPLHF TGTGCCAGCAGCTCAGCCCAGGGAAATTCACCCCTCCACTTT
TRBJ2-1 TRBV7-8 many . CASSLAPVGGDEQFF TGTGCCAGCAGCTTAGCCCCGGTCGGTGGGGATGAGCAGTTCTTC
TRBJ1-5 TRBV28 once . CASSLHGSNQPQHF TGTGCCAGCAGTCTCCACGGAAGCAATCAGCCCCAGCATTTT
TRBJ2-1 TRBV20-1 once TRBD1 CSAAPGTGYNEQFF TGCAGTGCTGCTCCGGGGACAGGTTACAATGAGCAGTTCTTC
TRBJ2-3 TRBV6-1 . TRBD2 CASSPGLAAAWADTQYF TGTGCCAGCAGTCCGGGACTAGCGGCCGCTTGGGCAGATACGCAGTATTTT
TRBJ2-2 TRBV5-6 . . CASSPDSAPNTGELFF TGTGCCAGCAGCCCAGACAGTGCCCCGAACACCGGGGAGCTGTTTTTT
TRBJ2-2 TRBV11-1 . . CASSFEGNTGELFF TGTGCCAGCAGCTTTGAAGGGAACACCGGGGAGCTGTTTTTT
TRBJ1-5 TRBV15 . . CATSRDKGFNQPQHF TGTGCCACCAGCAGAGACAAGGGGTTCAATCAGCCCCAGCATTTT
TRBJ1-5 TRBV6-5 few . CASSYAGYQPQHF TGTGCCAGCAGTTACGCTGGGTATCAGCCCCAGCATTTT
TRBJ2-7 TRBV3-1 . TRBD1 CASSLGPGQGGEQYF TGTGCCAGCAGCCTGGGACCGGGACAGGGAGGCGAGCAGTACTTC
TRBJ1-2 TRBV11-2 . . CASSKYEVVDSRQSNYGYTF TGTGCCAGCAGCAAGTATGAGGTTGTCGATAGTAGACAATCGAACTATGGCTACACCTTC
TRBJ2-7 TRBV10-3 few TRBD1 CAISGGQGASEQYF TGTGCCATCAGCGGAGGACAGGGGGCTTCCGAGCAGTACTTC
TRBJ2-1 TRBV7-6 . TRBD2 CASSPVTSGKAEQFF TGTGCCAGCAGCCCCGTGACTAGCGGGAAGGCTGAGCAGTTCTTC
TRBJ2-1 TRBV5-5 few . CASCRHPELNNEQFF TGTGCCAGCTGCCGACACCCAGAGCTGAACAATGAGCAGTTCTTC
TRBJ2-7 TRBV7-2 once . CASCYSYSYEQYF TGTGCCAGCTGCTATTCATACTCCTACGAGCAGTACTTC
TRBJ2-3 TRBV10-3 . TRBD2 CAIKESQRDPTDTQYF TGTGCCATCAAAGAGTCCCAGCGGGACCCCACAGATACGCAGTATTTT
TRBJ2-5 TRBV7-8 . . CASRTLKGYEETQYF TGTGCCAGCAGAACGTTGAAGGGTTATGAAGAGACCCAGTACTTC
TRBJ2-7 TRBV27 few . CASSNFYEQYF TGTGCCAGCAGCAATTTCTACGAGCAGTACTTC
TRBJ2-3 TRBV20-1 few TRBD2 CSALPGLYTDTQYF TGCAGTGCTCTCCCGGGACTATATACAGATACGCAGTATTTT
TRBJ2-5 TRBV29-1 many . CSVEYRLGETQYF TGCAGCGTTGAATACAGGCTCGGGGAGACCCAGTACTTC
TRBJ2-3 TRBV7-2 few . CASSFLFTDTQYF TGTGCCAGCAGCTTCCTGTTCACAGATACGCAGTATTTT